This passage covers 7 T cell receptor beta chains from one sample sequenced in a study of neurological immune-mediated disorders. Each CDR3 protein is one row after TCRdb ran MiXCR on the 5' RACE reads. This sample yields 65,000 to 70,000 distinct CDR3 sequences, of which around 3.9% are seen a single time; 1.3% belongs to the top ten. Sequenced: PBMCs. These receptors were obtained from a man aged 25 to 45 with multiple sclerosis.

There are many counts of this clonotype. The gene calls are TRBV5-1 and TRBJ1-1; D is possibly TRBD1 (5 bases). The CDR3 has 15 residues. Germline V gives CDR1 SGHRS, CDR2 YFSETQ. V lost 4 bases and J 6 bases, leaving 19 bases between the germline ends. CDR3 residues: CASSADGTDIPEAFF. The DNA for the CDR3 is TGCGCCAGCAGCGCAGATGGGACGGATATCCCTGAAGCTTTCTTT.

Ten or more counts support this clonotype. The V and J genes are TRBV4-1 and TRBJ1-5; D not resolved. Per the germline V gene, CDR1 is MGHRA and CDR2 is YSYEKL. The CDR3 spans 17 residues. V shed 2 bases and J shed 3 bases, with 17 bases lying between them. The CDR3 DNA reads TGCGCCAGCAGCCAACAAGATTTGGTCCCCGACAATCAGCCCCAGCATTTT. It encodes CASSQQDLVPDNQPQHF.

The table lists this clonotype with many counts. The gene calls are TRBV5-1 and TRBJ1-1; D uncertain. Trimming removed 2 bases from V and 1 base from J, with 9 bases in between. This CDR3 has 14 amino acids. Per germline, CDR1 SGHRS and CDR2 YFSETQ. This CDR3 is CASSFTGENTEAFF. The CDR3 nucleotides read TGCGCCAGCAGCTTTACCGGGGAGAACACTGAAGCTTTCTTT.

In this sample, this clonotype turned up many times. This sequence joins TRBV24-1 and TRBJ2-7; D is undetermined. The CDR3 is 15 amino acids. With 2 bases removed from V and 6 bases from J, the gap between germline ends came to 16 bases. Germline V gene data show CDR1 as KGHDR and CDR2 as SFDVKD. CDR3 protein: CATSDSGPLNCEQYF. For the CDR3, the DNA is TGTGCCACCAGTGATTCCGGGCCGTTAAACTGCGAGCAGTACTTC.

This clonotype was counted many times. V is TRBV5-1 and J is TRBJ1-2, with D hard to call. Looked up from germline, CDR1 is SGHRS and CDR2 is YFSETQ. V was shortened by 0 bases and J by 6 bases, with 9 bases between the two germline ends. The CDR3 totals 13 residues. CDR3 amino acids: CASSLESINGYTF. For the CDR3, the DNA is TGCGCCAGCAGCTTGGAATCTATAAATGGCTACACCTTC.

There are many counts of this clonotype. This rearrangement joins TRBV29-1 to TRBJ2-3, with D unclear. Germline assignment: CDR1 SQVTM and CDR2 ANQGSEA. The CDR3 length is 13 residues. Deletions cut 0 bases from V and 2 bases from J, with 6 bases between. The CDR3 DNA sequence: TGCAGCGTTGAAGACCCCTACACAGATACGCAGTATTTT. This sequence encodes CSVEDPYTDTQYF.

In its sample, this clonotype was seen many times. This chain uses TRBV20-1 with TRBJ2-1; 11 nucleotides align to TRBD2. The CDR3 spans 14 residues. Germline V gene lookup returns CDR1 DFQATT and CDR2 SNEGSKA (reference sequence). With V trimmed by 1 base and J by 8 bases, 4 bases remained unmatched. The CDR3 here is CSARVLAGDDEQFF. For the CDR3, the DNA is TGCAGTGCTAGAGTACTAGCGGGGGACGATGAGCAGTTCTTC.